This T cell receptor (beta chain) was profiled in a study of blood T cells in healthy people across ages. Sample-barcoded 5' priming and a J-beta primer mix drove a second PCR of roughly 7 to 11 cycles. Through a template-switch adaptor with 12 random nucleotides, each cDNA molecule received a tag. A single record per CDR3 protein comes from TCRdb applying MiXCR to the 5' RACE reads. The table lists approximately 1.5 million distinct CDR3 sequences, approximately 32% of them singletons. J lost 8 bases, V lost 3 bases, and 12 bases had no gene match. The V gene's germline CDR1 is MRHNA and CDR2 SNTAGT. The CDR3 is 16 amino acids. Individuals who donated were healthy Caucasians from Russia aged roughly 6 to 95. Each individual donor underwent a draw of 8 to 10 milliliters of peripheral blood.

The sequenced sample consisted of blood. This receptor was obtained from a woman aged 25 to 45 in good health. The V call is TRBV6-4, the J call TRBJ2-1; TRBD2 matches at 8 bases. The CDR3 bases are TGTGCCAGCAGTGAAGTAGCGGGAAAAACATATTATGAGCAGTTCTTC. Its translation: CASSEVAGKTYYEQFF.